This T cell receptor (beta chain) came from a study of blood T cell repertoires in COVID-19. CDR3 length: 16 residues. Germline CDR1 SGDLS, CDR2 YYNGEE. The ends were cut back, 1 base at V and 1 base at J, with 12 bases in the middle. In the authors' methods: Amplification of reference gene primers was used by the study to estimate nucleated cell counts. Only in-frame clones appear in the TCRdb table, and some are missing; sequencing was by immunoSEQ multiplex PCR. From that table come the V and J calls and clone size; the DNA was used to work out D and trimming. The sample has about 110,000 clones, 88% seen once. In its sample, this clone was seen a few times.

The genes are TRBV9 and TRBJ2-1; tentative D call: TRBD2 (6 bases). The sample was peripheral blood. The source of this sequence is a human donor in a cohort sampled during active COVID-19. The DNA of the CDR3 is TGTGCCAGCAGCGTAAGTAGCGGAAGTTCCTACAATGAGCAGTTCTTC. It is translated as CASSVSSGSSYNEQFF.